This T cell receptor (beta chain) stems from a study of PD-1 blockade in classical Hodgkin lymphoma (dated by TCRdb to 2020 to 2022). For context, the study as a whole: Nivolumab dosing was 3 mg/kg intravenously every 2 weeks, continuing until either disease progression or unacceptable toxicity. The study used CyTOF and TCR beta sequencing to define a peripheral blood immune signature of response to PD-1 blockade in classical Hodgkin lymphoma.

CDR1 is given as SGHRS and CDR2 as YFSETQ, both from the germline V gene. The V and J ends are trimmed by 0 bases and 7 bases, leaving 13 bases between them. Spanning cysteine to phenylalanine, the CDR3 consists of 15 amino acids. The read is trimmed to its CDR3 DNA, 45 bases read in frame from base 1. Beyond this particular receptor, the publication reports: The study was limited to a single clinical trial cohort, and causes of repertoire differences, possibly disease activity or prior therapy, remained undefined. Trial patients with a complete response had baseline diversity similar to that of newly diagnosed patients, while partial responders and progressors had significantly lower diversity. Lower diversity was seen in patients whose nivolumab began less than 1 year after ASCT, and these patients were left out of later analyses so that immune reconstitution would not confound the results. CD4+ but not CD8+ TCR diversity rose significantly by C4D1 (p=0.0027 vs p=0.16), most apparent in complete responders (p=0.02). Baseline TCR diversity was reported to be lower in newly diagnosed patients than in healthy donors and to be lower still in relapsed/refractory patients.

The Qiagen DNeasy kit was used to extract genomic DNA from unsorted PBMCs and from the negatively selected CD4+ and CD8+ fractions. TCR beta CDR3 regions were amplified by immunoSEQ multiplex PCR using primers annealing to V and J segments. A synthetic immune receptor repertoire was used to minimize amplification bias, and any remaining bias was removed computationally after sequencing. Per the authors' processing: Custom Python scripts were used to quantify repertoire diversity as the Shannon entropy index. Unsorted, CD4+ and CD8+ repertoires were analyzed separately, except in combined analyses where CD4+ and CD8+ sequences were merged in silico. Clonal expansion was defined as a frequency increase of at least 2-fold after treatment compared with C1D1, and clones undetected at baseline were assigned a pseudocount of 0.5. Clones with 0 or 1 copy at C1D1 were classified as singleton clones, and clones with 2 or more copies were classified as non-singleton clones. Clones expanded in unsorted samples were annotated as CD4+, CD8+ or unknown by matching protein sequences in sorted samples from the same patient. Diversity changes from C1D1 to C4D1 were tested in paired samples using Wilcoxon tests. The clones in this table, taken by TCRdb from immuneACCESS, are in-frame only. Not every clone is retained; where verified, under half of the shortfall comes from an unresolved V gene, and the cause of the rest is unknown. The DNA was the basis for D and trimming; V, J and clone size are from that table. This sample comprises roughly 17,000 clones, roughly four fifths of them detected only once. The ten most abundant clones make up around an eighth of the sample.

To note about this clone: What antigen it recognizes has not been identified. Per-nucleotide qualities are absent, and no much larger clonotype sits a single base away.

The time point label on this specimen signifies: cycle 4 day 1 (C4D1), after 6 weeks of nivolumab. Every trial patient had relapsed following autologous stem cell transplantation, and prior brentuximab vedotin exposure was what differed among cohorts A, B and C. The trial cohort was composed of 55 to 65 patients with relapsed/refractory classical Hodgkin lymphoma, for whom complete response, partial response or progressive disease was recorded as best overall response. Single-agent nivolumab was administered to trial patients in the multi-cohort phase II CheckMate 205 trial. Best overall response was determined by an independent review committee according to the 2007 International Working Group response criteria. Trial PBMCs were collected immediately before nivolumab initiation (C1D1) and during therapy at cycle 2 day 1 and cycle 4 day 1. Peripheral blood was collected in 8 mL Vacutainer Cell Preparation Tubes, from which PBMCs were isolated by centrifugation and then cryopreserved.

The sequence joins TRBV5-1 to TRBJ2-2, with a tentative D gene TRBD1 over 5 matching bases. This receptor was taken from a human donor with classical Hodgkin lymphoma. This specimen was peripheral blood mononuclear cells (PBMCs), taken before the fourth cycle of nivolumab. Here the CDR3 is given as CASSLEGRADGELFF. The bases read TGCGCCAGCAGCTTGGAGGGCAGGGCGGACGGGGAGCTGTTTTTT.